Reported below is one T cell receptor (beta chain). Germline CDR1 reads LNHDA; CDR2 reads SQIVND (reference sequence). This CDR3 is 13 amino acids long. Losses at the gene ends were 7 bases for V and 4 bases for J; bases not matched to a gene: 6. Seattle patients were enrolled while actively infected and followed longitudinally. The sample comes from a study of blood T cell repertoires in COVID-19. The method was immunoSEQ multiplex PCR; TCRdb's version includes in-frame clones alone and lacks a portion of them. This sample has a few hundred thousand clones; 80% to 90% occur once, and the top ten carry roughly 6.3%.

This TCR derives from a woman aged 45 to 65 with COVID-19, enrolled during active disease. J is TRBJ1-1 and V is TRBV19; 7 bases are shared with TRBD1. The specimen sequenced was peripheral blood. CDR3 region: CASKRGDSTEAFF. CDR3 DNA: TGTGCCAGTAAAAGAGGGGACAGCACTGAAGCTTTCTTT.